A selection of T cell receptor beta chains follows, all from one sample in a study of blood T cell repertoires in COVID-19. Clones were read by immunoSEQ multiplex PCR, and TCRdb kept only the in-frame ones, dropping some. The data show 50,000 to 55,000 clones, about 86% seen once. Input material: peripheral blood. These receptors came from a man aged 45 to 65 with acute or convalescent COVID-19. Each CDR3 is given with its conserved first and last residue. A D gene is named only where the DNA matches it firmly. Clone sizes are given selectively: once, few, many, or a class where the clone is expanded.

D: .; V: TRBV18; size: .; J: TRBJ1-1; DNA: TGTGCCAGCTCAGGGGGCGTTGACACTGAAGCTTTCTTT; CDR3: CASSGGVDTEAFF
D: TRBD1; V: TRBV2; size: .; J: TRBJ2-7; DNA: TGTGCCAGCAAGGGGGCGAACCAGGCGTACGAGCAGTACTTC; CDR3: CASKGANQAYEQYF
D: .; V: TRBV7-3; size: .; J: TRBJ2-1; DNA: TGTGCCAGCAGCTTAAACGGGTTTACGTACAATGAGCAGTTCTTC; CDR3: CASSLNGFTYNEQFF
D: .; V: TRBV6-1; size: .; J: TRBJ2-7; DNA: TGTGCCAGCAGTGAACAGGGCTTCCACGAGCAGTACTTC; CDR3: CASSEQGFHEQYF
D: TRBD1; V: TRBV13; size: .; J: TRBJ1-1; DNA: TGTGCCAGCAGCTACACAGGGGACACTGAAGCTTTCTTT; CDR3: CASSYTGDTEAFF
D: TRBD1; V: TRBV28; size: .; J: TRBJ2-1; DNA: TGTGCCAGCAGTTTTAGTGGGATGGCCAGGGGGTTCAATGAGCAGTTCTTC; CDR3: CASSFSGMARGFNEQFF
D: TRBD1; V: TRBV9; size: .; J: TRBJ1-4; DNA: TGTGCCAGCAGCATTCGACCGGGACAGCGACGGGAAAAACTGTTTTTT; CDR3: CASSIRPGQRREKLFF
D: .; V: TRBV5-6; size: .; J: TRBJ1-1; DNA: TGTGCCAGCAGCTCGAAGGGGTGGATAGGGCAAGCTTTCTTT; CDR3: CASSSKGWIGQAFF
D: .; V: TRBV2; size: .; J: TRBJ2-4; DNA: TGTGCCAGCAGTGATAGTAGAAGTACCAAAAACATTCAGTACTTC; CDR3: CASSDSRSTKNIQYF
D: TRBD1; V: TRBV10-1; size: .; J: TRBJ1-5; DNA: TGCGCCAGCAGTCCACAGGGGGCTGGTCAGCCCCAGCATTTT; CDR3: CASSPQGAGQPQHF
D: .; V: TRBV6-5; size: .; J: TRBJ1-1; DNA: TGTGCCAGCACGGGGGGGGAGAACACTGAAGCTTTCTTT; CDR3: CASTGGENTEAFF
D: TRBD1; V: TRBV2; size: .; J: TRBJ1-2; DNA: TGTGCCAGCGGGGACAGGTACTATGGCTACACCTTC; CDR3: CASGDRYYGYTF
D: TRBD2; V: TRBV7-9; size: many; J: TRBJ2-7; DNA: TGTGCCAGCAGCTCCACTAGCGGCGCCTACTACGAGCAGTACTTC; CDR3: CASSSTSGAYYEQYF
D: TRBD1; V: TRBV7-8; size: .; J: TRBJ2-7; DNA: TGTGCCAGCAGAGAAGGGACAGTATCCTACGAGCAGTACTTC; CDR3: CASREGTVSYEQYF
D: .; V: TRBV18; size: .; J: TRBJ2-3; DNA: TGTGCCAGCTCACCAACAGTTTTAGATACGCAGTATTTT; CDR3: CASSPTVLDTQYF
D: .; V: TRBV7-3; size: .; J: TRBJ1-6; DNA: TGTGCCAGCAGCCTTACAGGGCAGAATTCACCCCTCCACTTT; CDR3: CASSLTGQNSPLHF
D: TRBD2; V: TRBV11-3; size: .; J: TRBJ2-1; DNA: TGTGCCAGCAGCCTGCCGGGACTAGCGGGAGTTGGGAATGAGCAGTTCTTC; CDR3: CASSLPGLAGVGNEQFF
D: .; V: TRBV7-2; size: .; J: TRBJ2-7; DNA: TGTGCCAGCAGCTTAGTGGGGGCGCGCGGCCACGAGCAGTACTTC; CDR3: CASSLVGARGHEQYF
D: TRBD1; V: TRBV19; size: .; J: TRBJ1-6; DNA: TGTGCCAGTAGGACCGGGACAGGGAGTTCACCCCTCCACTTT; CDR3: CASRTGTGSSPLHF
D: .; V: TRBV27; size: once; J: TRBJ1-2; DNA: TGTGCCAGCGGGTTCACAGGAATCTATGGCTACACCTTC; CDR3: CASGFTGIYGYTF
D: .; V: TRBV7-9; size: few; J: TRBJ2-5; DNA: TGTGCCAGCAGCTCACCCGGGGGACAAGAGACCCAGTACTTC; CDR3: CASSSPGGQETQYF
D: TRBD2; V: TRBV15; size: .; J: TRBJ2-7; DNA: TGTGCCACCAGTAGAGGACTAGCGGGAGGGATCGGCTCCTACGAGCAGTACTTC; CDR3: CATSRGLAGGIGSYEQYF
D: .; V: TRBV18; size: once; J: TRBJ1-5; DNA: TGTGCCAGCTCACCATTTCAGGAAAGAAAGGGCAATCAGCCCCAGCATTTT; CDR3: CASSPFQERKGNQPQHF
D: .; V: TRBV15; size: .; J: TRBJ1-6; DNA: TGTGCCACCAGCATAACCAGGGGACAAAATTCACCCCTCCACTTT; CDR3: CATSITRGQNSPLHF
D: .; V: TRBV3-1/TRBV3-2; size: .; J: TRBJ1-1; DNA: TGTGCCAGCGGGAGGGGAAAGAACACTGAAGCTTTCTTT; CDR3: CASGRGKNTEAFF
D: TRBD2; V: TRBV4-2; size: .; J: TRBJ2-1; DNA: TGTGCCAGCAGCCAAGGGACTAGCGGGAGTCGGAGTGAGCAGTTCTTC; CDR3: CASSQGTSGSRSEQFF
D: .; V: TRBV7-3; size: .; J: TRBJ2-6; DNA: TGTGCCAGCCCCCGGCCGTTCAACGGGACACCTCCCCGACACTCTGGGGCCAACGTCCTGACTTTC; CDR3: CASPRPFNGTPPRHSGANVLTF
D: .; V: TRBV6-5; size: few; J: TRBJ1-5; DNA: TGTGCCAGCTTGACTAGCGGGGAGCAGCCCCAGCATTTT; CDR3: CASLTSGEQPQHF
D: TRBD1; V: TRBV20-1; size: .; J: TRBJ2-1; DNA: TGCAGTGCTAGTGCTCTTCCAGGACAGGGGGGGTCCTACAATGAGCAGTTCTTC; CDR3: CSASALPGQGGSYNEQFF
D: TRBD1; V: TRBV5-1; size: .; J: TRBJ1-2; DNA: TGCGCCAGCAGCTTGTCTGGACAGGGCTATTATGGCTACACCTTC; CDR3: CASSLSGQGYYGYTF
D: .; V: TRBV19; size: .; J: TRBJ2-7; DNA: TGTGCCAGTAGTATCCATCTTGACAGGCTGAGCTCCTACGAGCAGTACTTC; CDR3: CASSIHLDRLSSYEQYF
D: TRBD2; V: TRBV15; size: .; J: TRBJ2-1; DNA: TGTGCCACCAGCAGAGATTGGGGACTAGCGGGAGCGGGTAATGAGCAGTTCTTC; CDR3: CATSRDWGLAGAGNEQFF
D: .; V: TRBV7-9; size: .; J: TRBJ1-1; DNA: TGTGCCAGCAGCCGCCAGGGAGGTGGGACTGAAGCTTTCTTT; CDR3: CASSRQGGGTEAFF
D: TRBD1; V: TRBV5-1; size: few; J: TRBJ1-6; DNA: TGCGCCAGCAGCTTTCGGGGGACAGGGGAAAGTTCACCCCTCCACTTT; CDR3: CASSFRGTGESSPLHF
D: .; V: TRBV19; size: .; J: TRBJ1-1; DNA: TGTGCCAGTAGCCACGGCGGCACTGAAGCTTTCTTT; CDR3: CASSHGGTEAFF
D: .; V: TRBV6-5; size: few; J: TRBJ1-1; DNA: TGTGCCAGCAGTTACGTGGGGAGCACTGAAGCTTTCTTT; CDR3: CASSYVGSTEAFF
D: .; V: TRBV30; size: .; J: TRBJ2-3; DNA: TGTGCCTGGAGTCAAGCGGGTACGCAGTATTTT; CDR3: CAWSQAGTQYF
D: .; V: TRBV19; size: .; J: TRBJ2-3; DNA: TGTGCCAGTGGGCCTCGGCTGCGAGATACGCAGTATTTT; CDR3: CASGPRLRDTQYF
D: .; V: TRBV5-4; size: .; J: TRBJ1-2; DNA: TGTGCCAGCAGCTCCCGGGGACTGTTAAACTATGGCTACACCTTC; CDR3: CASSSRGLLNYGYTF
D: .; V: TRBV19; size: .; J: TRBJ2-2; DNA: TGTGCCAGTAGTATGAGGCAGAGGGACACCGGGGAGCTGTTTTTT; CDR3: CASSMRQRDTGELFF